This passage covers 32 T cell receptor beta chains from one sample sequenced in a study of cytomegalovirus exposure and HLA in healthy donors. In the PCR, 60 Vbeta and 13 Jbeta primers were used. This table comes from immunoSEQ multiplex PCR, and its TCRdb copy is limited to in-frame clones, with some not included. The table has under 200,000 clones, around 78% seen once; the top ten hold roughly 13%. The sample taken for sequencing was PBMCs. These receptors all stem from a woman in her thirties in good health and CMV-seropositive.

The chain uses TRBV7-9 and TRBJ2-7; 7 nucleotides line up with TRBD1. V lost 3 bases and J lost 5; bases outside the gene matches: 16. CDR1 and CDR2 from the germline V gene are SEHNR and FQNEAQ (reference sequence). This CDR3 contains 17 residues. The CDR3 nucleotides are TGTGCCAGCAGCTTTCTAGCATTACAGGGGCAGAGGAACGAGCAGTACTTC. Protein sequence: CASSFLALQGQRNEQYF.

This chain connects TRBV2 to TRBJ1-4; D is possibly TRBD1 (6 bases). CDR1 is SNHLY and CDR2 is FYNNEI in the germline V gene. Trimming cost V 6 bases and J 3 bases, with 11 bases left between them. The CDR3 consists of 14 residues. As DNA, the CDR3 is TGTGCCAGCAGGATAGGGGGGGCTAATGAAAAACTGTTTTTT. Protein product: CASRIGGANEKLFF. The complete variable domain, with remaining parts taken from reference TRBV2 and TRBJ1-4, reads EPEVTQTPSHQVTQMGQEVILRCVPISNHLYFYWYRQILGQKVEFLVSFYNNEISEKSEIFDDQFSVERPDGSNFTLKIRSTKLEDSAMYFCASRIGGANEKLFFGSGTQLSVL.

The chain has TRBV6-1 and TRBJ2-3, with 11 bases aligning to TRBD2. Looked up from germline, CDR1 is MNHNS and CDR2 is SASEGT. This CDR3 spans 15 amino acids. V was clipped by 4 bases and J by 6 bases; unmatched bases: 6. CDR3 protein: CASSGTSGSFDTQYF. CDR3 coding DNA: TGTGCCAGCAGTGGTACTAGCGGGAGTTTTGATACGCAGTATTTT.

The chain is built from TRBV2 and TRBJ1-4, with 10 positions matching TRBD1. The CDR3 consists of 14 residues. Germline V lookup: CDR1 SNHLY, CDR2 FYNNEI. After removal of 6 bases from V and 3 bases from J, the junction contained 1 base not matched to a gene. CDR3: CASRDRGANEKLFF. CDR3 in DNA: TGTGCCAGCAGGGACAGGGGGGCTAATGAAAAACTGTTTTTT.

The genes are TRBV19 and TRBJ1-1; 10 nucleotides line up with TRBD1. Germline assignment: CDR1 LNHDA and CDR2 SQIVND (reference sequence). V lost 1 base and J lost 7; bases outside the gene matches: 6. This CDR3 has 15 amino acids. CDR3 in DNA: TGTGCCAGTAGTATAGGAGGACAGGGGGGGAATGAAGCTTTCTTT. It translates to CASSIGGQGGNEAFF.

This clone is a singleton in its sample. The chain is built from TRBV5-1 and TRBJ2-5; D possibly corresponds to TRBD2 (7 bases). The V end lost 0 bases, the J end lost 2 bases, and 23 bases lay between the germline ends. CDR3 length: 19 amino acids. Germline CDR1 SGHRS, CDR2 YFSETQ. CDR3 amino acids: CASSLGGEGVSDIQETQYF. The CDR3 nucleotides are TGCGCCAGCAGCTTGGGGGGGGAGGGGGTTAGTGATATACAAGAGACCCAGTACTTC. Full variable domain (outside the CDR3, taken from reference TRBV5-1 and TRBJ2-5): KAGVTQTPRYLIKTRGQQVTLSCSPISGHRSVSWYQQTPGQGLQFLFEYFSETQRNKGNFPGRFSGRQFSNSRSEMNVSTLELGDSALYLCASSLGGEGVSDIQETQYFGPGTRLLVL.

The CDR3 sequence: CASSLLAGSNEKLFF. In DNA form, the CDR3 reads TGTGCCAGCAGTTTATTAGCGGGGTCCAATGAAAAACTGTTTTTT. The V and J genes are TRBV28 and TRBJ1-4, with D unclear. This CDR3 has 15 amino acids. The germline V gene encodes CDR1 MDHEN and CDR2 SYDVKM. V lost 1 base and J lost 5, with 11 bases in between.

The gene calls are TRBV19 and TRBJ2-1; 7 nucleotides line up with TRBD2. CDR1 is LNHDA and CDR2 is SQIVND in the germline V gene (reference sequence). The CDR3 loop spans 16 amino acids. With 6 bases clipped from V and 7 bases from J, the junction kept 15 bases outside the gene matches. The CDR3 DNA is TGTGCCAGTAGGGGGTTGATTAGCGGGTGGAGAAATGAGCAGTTCTTC. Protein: CASRGLISGWRNEQFF.

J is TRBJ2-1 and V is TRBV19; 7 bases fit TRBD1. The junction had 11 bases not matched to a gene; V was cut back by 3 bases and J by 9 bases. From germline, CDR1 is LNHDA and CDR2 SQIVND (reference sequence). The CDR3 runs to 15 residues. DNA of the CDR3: TGTGCCAGTAGTATGGGTAAGACAGGGTATAGTGAGCAGTTCTTC. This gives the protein CASSMGKTGYSEQFF.

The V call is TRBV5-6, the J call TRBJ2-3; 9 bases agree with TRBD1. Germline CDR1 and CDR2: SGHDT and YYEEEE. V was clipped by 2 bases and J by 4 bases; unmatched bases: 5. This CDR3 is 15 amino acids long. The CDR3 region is CASSFGTGYPDTQYF. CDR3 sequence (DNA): TGTGCCAGCAGCTTCGGGACAGGGTACCCAGATACGCAGTATTTT.

The CDR3 coding sequence is TGTGCCAGCAGCGCAAGCCCGTCAGGGGATCAGCCCCAGCATTTT. This encodes CASSASPSGDQPQHF. The chain uses TRBV9 and TRBJ1-5, with a tentative D call TRBD1 (6 bases). In germline, CDR1 is SGDLS, CDR2 YYNGEE. CDR3 length: 15 residues. V gave up 3 bases and J gave up 5 bases, with 15 bases separating them.

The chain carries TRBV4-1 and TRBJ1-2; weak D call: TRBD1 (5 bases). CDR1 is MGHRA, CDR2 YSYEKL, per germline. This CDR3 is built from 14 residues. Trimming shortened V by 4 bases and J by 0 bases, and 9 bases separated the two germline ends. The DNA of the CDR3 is TGCGCCAGCAGCCCCTCGGGGGCTAACTATGGCTACACCTTC. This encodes CASSPSGANYGYTF.

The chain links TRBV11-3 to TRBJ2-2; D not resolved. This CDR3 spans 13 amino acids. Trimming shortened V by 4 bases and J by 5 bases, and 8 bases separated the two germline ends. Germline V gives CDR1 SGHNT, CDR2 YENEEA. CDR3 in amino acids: CASSWSSTGELFF. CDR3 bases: TGTGCCAGCAGCTGGAGCAGTACCGGGGAGCTGTTTTTT.

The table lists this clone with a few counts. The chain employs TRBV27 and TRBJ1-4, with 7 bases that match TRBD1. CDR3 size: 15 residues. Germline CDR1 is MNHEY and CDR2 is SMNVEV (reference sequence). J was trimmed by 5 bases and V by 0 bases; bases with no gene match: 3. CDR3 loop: CASSLSRGANEKLFF. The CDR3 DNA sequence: TGTGCCAGCAGTTTATCCAGGGGGGCCAATGAAAAACTGTTTTTT.

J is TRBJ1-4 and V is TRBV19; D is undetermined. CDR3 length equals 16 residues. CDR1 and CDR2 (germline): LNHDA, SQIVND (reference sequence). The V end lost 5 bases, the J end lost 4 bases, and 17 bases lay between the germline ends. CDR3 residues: CASSSSRVNNNEKLFF. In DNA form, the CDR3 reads TGTGCCAGTAGTTCCTCCCGGGTCAATAATAATGAAAAACTGTTTTTT.

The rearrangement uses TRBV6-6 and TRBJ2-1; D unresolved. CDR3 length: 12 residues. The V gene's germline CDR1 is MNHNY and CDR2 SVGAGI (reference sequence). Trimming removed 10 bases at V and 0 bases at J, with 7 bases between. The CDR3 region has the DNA TGTGCCACATCATTCTCCTACAATGAGCAGTTCTTC. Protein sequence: CATSFSYNEQFF.

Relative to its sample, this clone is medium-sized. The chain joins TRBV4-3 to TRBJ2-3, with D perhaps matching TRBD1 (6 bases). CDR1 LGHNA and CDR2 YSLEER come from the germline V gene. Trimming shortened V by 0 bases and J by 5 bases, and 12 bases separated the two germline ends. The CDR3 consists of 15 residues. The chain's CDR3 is CASSQERGRRDTQYF. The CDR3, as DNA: TGCGCCAGCAGCCAAGAGAGGGGGAGAAGAGATACGCAGTATTTT.

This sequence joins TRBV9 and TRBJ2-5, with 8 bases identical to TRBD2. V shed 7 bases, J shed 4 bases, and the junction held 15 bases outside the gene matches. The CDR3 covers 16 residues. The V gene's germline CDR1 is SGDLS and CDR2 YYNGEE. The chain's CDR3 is CASSPEAGLASETQYF. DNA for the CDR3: TGTGCCAGCTCCCCAGAGGCAGGACTAGCCTCAGAGACCCAGTACTTC. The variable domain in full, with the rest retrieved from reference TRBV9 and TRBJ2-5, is DSGVTQTPKHLITATGQRVTLRCSPRSGDLSVYWYQQSLDQGLQFLIQYYNGEERAKGNILERFSAQQFPDLHSELNLSSLELGDSALYFCASSPEAGLASETQYFGPGTRLLVL.

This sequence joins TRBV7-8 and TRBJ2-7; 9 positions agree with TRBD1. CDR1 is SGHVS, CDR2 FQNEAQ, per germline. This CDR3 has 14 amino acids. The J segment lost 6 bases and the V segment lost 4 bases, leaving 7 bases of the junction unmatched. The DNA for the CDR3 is TGTGCCAGCAGCTACAGGGGGCGCGTTGGCGAGCAGTACTTC. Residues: CASSYRGRVGEQYF.

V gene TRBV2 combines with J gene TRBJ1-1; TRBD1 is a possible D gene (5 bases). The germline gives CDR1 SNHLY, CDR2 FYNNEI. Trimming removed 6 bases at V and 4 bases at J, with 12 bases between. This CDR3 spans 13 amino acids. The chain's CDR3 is CASRTGTGTEAFF. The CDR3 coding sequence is TGTGCCAGCAGGACCGGAACAGGCACTGAAGCTTTCTTT.

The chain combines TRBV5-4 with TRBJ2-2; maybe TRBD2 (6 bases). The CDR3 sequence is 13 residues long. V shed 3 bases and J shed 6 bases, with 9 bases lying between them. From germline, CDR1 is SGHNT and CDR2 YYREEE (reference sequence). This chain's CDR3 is CASSSGAAGELFF. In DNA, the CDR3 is TGTGCCAGCAGCTCGGGAGCCGCCGGGGAGCTGTTTTTT.

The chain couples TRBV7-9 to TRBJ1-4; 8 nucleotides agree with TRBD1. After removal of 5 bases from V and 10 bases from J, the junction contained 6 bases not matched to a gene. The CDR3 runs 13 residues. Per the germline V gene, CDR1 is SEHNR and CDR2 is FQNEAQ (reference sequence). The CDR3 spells CASSEDRAGKLFF. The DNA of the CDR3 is TGTGCCAGCAGCGAGGACAGGGCGGGAAAACTGTTTTTT.

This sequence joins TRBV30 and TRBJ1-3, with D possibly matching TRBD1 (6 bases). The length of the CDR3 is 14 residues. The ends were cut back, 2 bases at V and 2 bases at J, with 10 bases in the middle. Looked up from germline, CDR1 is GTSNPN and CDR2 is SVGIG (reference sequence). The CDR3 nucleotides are TGTGCCTGGAGTCCAGGGGTACCTGGAAACACCATATATTTT. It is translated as CAWSPGVPGNTIYF. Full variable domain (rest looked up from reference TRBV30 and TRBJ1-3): SQTIHQWPATLVQPVGSPLSLECTVEGTSNPNLYWYRQAAGRGLQLLFYSVGIGQISSEVPQNLSASRPQDRQFILSSKKLLLSDSGFYLCAWSPGVPGNTIYFGEGSWLTVV.

The CDR3 nucleotides read TGTGCCATCAGCCCCGGGACAGGGAGCTACGAGCAGTACTTC. Its protein is CAISPGTGSYEQYF. The V call is TRBV10-3, the J call TRBJ2-7, with 9 positions matching TRBD1. Trimming at V came to 6 bases and at J to 3 bases, leaving 6 bases not matched to a gene. CDR3 length equals 14 residues. Germline CDR1 reads ENHRY; CDR2 reads SYGVKD.

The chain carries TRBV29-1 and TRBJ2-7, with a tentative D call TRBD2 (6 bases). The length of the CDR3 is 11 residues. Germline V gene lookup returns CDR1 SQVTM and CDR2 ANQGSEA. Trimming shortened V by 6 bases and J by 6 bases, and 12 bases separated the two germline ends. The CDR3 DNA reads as TGCAGCGTGGAGGGGCCCTCCGAGCAGTACTTC. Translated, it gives CSVEGPSEQYF.

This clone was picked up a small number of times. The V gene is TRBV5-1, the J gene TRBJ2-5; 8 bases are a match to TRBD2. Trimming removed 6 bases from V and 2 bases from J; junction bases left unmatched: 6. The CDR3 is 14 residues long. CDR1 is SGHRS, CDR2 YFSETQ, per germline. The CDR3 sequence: CASIAGGGQETQYF. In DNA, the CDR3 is TGCGCCAGCATCGCGGGGGGAGGGCAAGAGACCCAGTACTTC.

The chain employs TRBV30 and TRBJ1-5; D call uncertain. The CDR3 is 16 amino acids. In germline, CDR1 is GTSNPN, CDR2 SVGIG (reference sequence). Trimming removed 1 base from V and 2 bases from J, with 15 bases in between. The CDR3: CAWSGERGSGNQPQHF. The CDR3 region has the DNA TGTGCCTGGAGTGGGGAGAGAGGAAGCGGCAATCAGCCCCAGCATTTT.

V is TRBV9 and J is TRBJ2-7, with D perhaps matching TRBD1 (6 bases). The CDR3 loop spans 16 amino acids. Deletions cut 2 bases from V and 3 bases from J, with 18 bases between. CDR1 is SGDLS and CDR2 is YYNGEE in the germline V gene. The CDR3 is CASSVEEGHPYYEQYF. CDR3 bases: TGTGCCAGCAGCGTCGAAGAGGGACACCCTTACTACGAGCAGTACTTC. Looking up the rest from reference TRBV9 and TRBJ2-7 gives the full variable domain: DSGVTQTPKHLITATGQRVTLRCSPRSGDLSVYWYQQSLDQGLQFLIQYYNGEERAKGNILERFSAQQFPDLHSELNLSSLELGDSALYFCASSVEEGHPYYEQYFGPGTRLTVT.

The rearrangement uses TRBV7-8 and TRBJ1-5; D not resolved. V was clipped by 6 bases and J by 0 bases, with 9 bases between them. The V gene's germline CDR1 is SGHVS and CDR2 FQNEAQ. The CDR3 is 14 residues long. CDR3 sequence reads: CASSAAYSNQPQHF. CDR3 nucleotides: TGTGCCAGCAGTGCAGCGTATAGCAATCAGCCCCAGCATTTT. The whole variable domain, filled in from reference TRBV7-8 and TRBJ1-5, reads GAGVSQSPRYKVAKRGQDVALRCDPISGHVSLFWYQQALGQGPEFLTYFQNEAQLDKSGLPSDRFFAERPEGSVSTLKIQRTQQEDSAVYLCASSAAYSNQPQHFGDGTRLSIL.

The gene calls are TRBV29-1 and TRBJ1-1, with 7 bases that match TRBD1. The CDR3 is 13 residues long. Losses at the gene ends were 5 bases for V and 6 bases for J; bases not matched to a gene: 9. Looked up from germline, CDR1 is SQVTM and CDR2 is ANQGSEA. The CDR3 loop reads CSVILGGRAEAFF. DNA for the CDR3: TGCAGCGTTATTTTAGGGGGCAGGGCTGAAGCTTTCTTT.

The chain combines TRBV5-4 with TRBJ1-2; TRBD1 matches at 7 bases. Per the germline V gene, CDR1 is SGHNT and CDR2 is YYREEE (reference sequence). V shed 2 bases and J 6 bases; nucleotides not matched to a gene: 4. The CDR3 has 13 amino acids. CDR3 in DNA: TGTGCCAGCAGCTTAAGACAGGGTAATGGCTACACCTTC. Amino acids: CASSLRQGNGYTF. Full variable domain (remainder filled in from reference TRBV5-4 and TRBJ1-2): ETGVTQSPTHLIKTRGQQVTLRCSSQSGHNTVSWYQQALGQGPQFIFQYYREEENGRGNFPPRFSGLQFPNYSSELNVNALELDDSALYLCASSLRQGNGYTFGSGTRLTVV.

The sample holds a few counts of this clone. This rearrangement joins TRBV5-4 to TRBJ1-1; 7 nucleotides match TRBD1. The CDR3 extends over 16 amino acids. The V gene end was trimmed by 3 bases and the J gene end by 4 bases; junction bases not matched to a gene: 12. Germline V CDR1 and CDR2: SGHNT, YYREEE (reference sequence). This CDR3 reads CASSSTLTGFVTEAFF. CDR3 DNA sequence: TGTGCCAGCAGCTCAACCCTGACAGGGTTCGTCACTGAAGCTTTCTTT.